The rows below give T cell receptor beta chains drawn from one sample of a study of blood T cell repertoires in COVID-19. The data were produced by immunoSEQ multiplex PCR, yet TCRdb's version contains in-frame clones alone and is incomplete. The data hold 150,000 to 200,000 clones, with roughly four fifths observed a single time. The material sequenced was peripheral blood. The receptors were gathered from a woman of 80 years or more with acute or convalescent COVID-19. Both conserved end residues are part of each CDR3. The D gene is left open where the match is weak. Expanded clones get a size class; other rows say once, few or many, or leave the size out.

.	TRBV20-1	TRBJ2-1	.	TGCAGTGCTAGTCAGGGGCGGCTCGACAATGAGCAGTTCTTC	CSASQGRLDNEQFF
.	TRBV3-1/TRBV3-2	TRBJ2-2	TRBD1	TGTGCCAGCAGCCAAGTCCCGGACAGGGTGAGCACCGGGGAGCTGTTTTTT	CASSQVPDRVSTGELFF
once	TRBV25-1	TRBJ2-3	TRBD1	TGTGCCAGCAGTGTTCGACAGGGGAGCACAGATACGCAGTATTTT	CASSVRQGSTDTQYF
few	TRBV28	TRBJ1-1	.	TGTGCCAGCAGTTTATGGTCTCGGAACACTGAAGCTTTCTTT	CASSLWSRNTEAFF
.	TRBV25-1	TRBJ2-7	.	TGTGCCAGCAGTGAACGCACAGCGGGTCCACAGTACTTC	CASSERTAGPQYF
.	TRBV30	TRBJ2-7	.	TGTGCCTGGAGTGTAAACAGTTACTCCTACGAGCAGTACTTC	CAWSVNSYSYEQYF
.	TRBV19	TRBJ2-2	TRBD1	TGTGCCAGTAGCACCCAGGGGGCGAGGACCGGGGAGCTGTTTTTT	CASSTQGARTGELFF
.	TRBV28	TRBJ2-3	.	TGTGCCAGCAGCTTAAGGGGTACAGGAATTAAGGGAGATACGCAGTATTTT	CASSLRGTGIKGDTQYF
.	TRBV4-3	TRBJ2-7	.	TGCGCCAGCAGCCAAGATACAGGGAGCTACGAGCAGTACTTC	CASSQDTGSYEQYF
.	TRBV11-2	TRBJ2-1	TRBD2	TGTGCCACAACCGGGACTAGTAGGTTCAATGAGCAGTTCTTC	CATTGTSRFNEQFF
many	TRBV27	TRBJ2-1	.	TGTGCCAGCAGTTTATTGTCCCAGTACAATGAGCAGTTCTTC	CASSLLSQYNEQFF
few	TRBV28	TRBJ1-2	TRBD1	TGTGCCAGCAGTCCACAGGGGAACTATGGCTACACCTTC	CASSPQGNYGYTF
.	TRBV4-2	TRBJ2-7	TRBD2	TGTGCCAGCAGCCAAGATCTAGGCGGGGGAAACTACGAGCAGTACTTC	CASSQDLGGGNYEQYF
.	TRBV7-9	TRBJ1-2	TRBD1	TGTGCCAGCAGCGTGGGGACAGGGCGGGGTGGCTACACCTTC	CASSVGTGRGGYTF
.	TRBV5-6	TRBJ2-3	TRBD1	TGTGCCAGCAGCTTGGCCGGGACAGGCTCGGATACGCAGTATTTT	CASSLAGTGSDTQYF
.	TRBV6-5	TRBJ1-1	TRBD1	TGTGCCAGCAGTTCCGGGACAGGGGTGGGGGGTGAAGCTTTCTTT	CASSSGTGVGGEAFF
.	TRBV5-4	TRBJ2-7	TRBD1	TGTGCCAGCAGCTTGGATCAGGGGGCTAGGTACGAGCAGTACTTC	CASSLDQGARYEQYF
.	TRBV11-2	TRBJ1-3	.	TGTGCCACCAGGAGCTCTGGAAACACCATATATTTT	CATRSSGNTIYF
.	TRBV7-2	TRBJ2-7	TRBD1	TGTGCCAGCAGCTTACAAGGGGGCGCGCACGAGCAGTACTTC	CASSLQGGAHEQYF
.	TRBV25-1	TRBJ2-3	.	TGTGCCAGCATTGAGGCAGGGCGTCTTAGCACAGATACGCAGTATTTT	CASIEAGRLSTDTQYF
.	TRBV11-2	TRBJ2-3	TRBD2	TGTGCCAGCAGCTTAGTTGTCATGGGAGCGGGAGGGGGCGATACGCAGTATTTT	CASSLVVMGAGGGDTQYF
.	TRBV27	TRBJ1-3	TRBD1	TGTGCCAGCAGACGGGACAGCAACTCTGGAAACACCATATATTTT	CASRRDSNSGNTIYF
.	TRBV10-3	TRBJ2-1	TRBD2	TGTGCCATCAGTGAGCCCCAGCGGGGGGGCAATGAGCAGTTCTTC	CAISEPQRGGNEQFF
.	TRBV19	TRBJ1-2	.	TGTGCCAGTAGCCTCCAGGGCTATGGCTACACCTTC	CASSLQGYGYTF
few	TRBV5-1	TRBJ2-7	.	TGCGCCAGCAGCTTGGACAGGGCCTACGAGCAGTACTTC	CASSLDRAYEQYF
many	TRBV27	TRBJ1-5	.	TGTGCCAGCAGCCCACACCGGGACTTTAGCAATCAGCCCCAGCATTTT	CASSPHRDFSNQPQHF
.	TRBV28	TRBJ1-6	.	TGTGCCAGCAGTCGTTATAATTCACCCCTCCACTTT	CASSRYNSPLHF
.	TRBV10-3	TRBJ2-3	TRBD2	TGTGCCATCACTAGCGGGGTCACAGATACGCAGTATTTT	CAITSGVTDTQYF
.	TRBV7-8	TRBJ2-2	TRBD2	TGTGCCAGCAGCTCTAGCGGGGGGAACACCGGGGAGCTGTTTTTT	CASSSSGGNTGELFF
.	TRBV7-2	TRBJ1-4	.	TGTGCCAGCAGCTTGGCCCAGGGCTATAATGAAAAACTGTTTTTT	CASSLAQGYNEKLFF
.	TRBV6-5	TRBJ1-1	.	TGTGCCAGCAGTAACAAATTCGATGAAGCTTTCTTT	CASSNKFDEAFF
once	TRBV5-5	TRBJ2-5	.	TGTGCCAGCAGCTTGTTGGATCTAGCAGACACCCAGTACTTC	CASSLLDLADTQYF
.	TRBV2	TRBJ2-5	.	TGTGCCAGCAGTGCGAATACAGGGAGAGAAGAGACCCAGTACTTC	CASSANTGREETQYF
.	TRBV5-1	TRBJ1-1	TRBD1	TGCGCCAGCAGCTATTTACAGGGGGCCAACACTGAAGCTTTCTTT	CASSYLQGANTEAFF
.	TRBV7-8	TRBJ1-1	.	TGTGCCAGCAGCCTCGCGAAAGGAGTCACTGAAGCTTTCTTT	CASSLAKGVTEAFF
.	TRBV6-1	TRBJ2-7	.	TGTGCCAGCAGTGTCTCTCTGGCGGAGGTCTCCTACGAGCAGTACTTC	CASSVSLAEVSYEQYF
.	TRBV9	TRBJ1-6	.	TGTGCCAGCAGCGGCCGGGACTCTGGGCCCCTCCACTTT	CASSGRDSGPLHF
.	TRBV28	TRBJ1-2	.	TGTGCCAGCAACCCGGATATGGGGGGGTATGGCTACACCTTC	CASNPDMGGYGYTF
.	TRBV5-4	TRBJ2-3	TRBD2	TGTGCCAGCAGCTTGGGTGGGACTAGCAGCCCAAGCACAGATACGCAGTATTTT	CASSLGGTSSPSTDTQYF
.	TRBV5-1	TRBJ1-4	.	TGCGCCAGCAGCGAACCGACAAATGAAAAACTGTTTTTT	CASSEPTNEKLFF
.	TRBV18	TRBJ2-6	.	TGTGCCAGCTCACTAAGACTCCCGAGCTCTGGGGCCAACGTCCTGACTTTC	CASSLRLPSSGANVLTF
.	TRBV6-1	TRBJ2-7	.	TGTGCCAGCAGTGAAGCCGGGGTCGGCTACGAGCAGTACTTC	CASSEAGVGYEQYF
.	TRBV3-1/TRBV3-2	TRBJ2-7	TRBD1	TGTGCCAGCAGCGCAATTTTTCCTAGGGGGCATAGCTCCTACGAGCAGTACTTC	CASSAIFPRGHSSYEQYF
.	TRBV6-5	TRBJ1-6	TRBD1	TGTGCCAGCCGGGACAGGGGTCCCTCACCCCTCCACTTT	CASRDRGPSPLHF
.	TRBV21-1	TRBJ1-3	.	TGTGCCAGCAGCAGAGTCATCGGAGAATCGGGAAACACCATATATTTT	CASSRVIGESGNTIYF
.	TRBV5-6	TRBJ1-2	TRBD1	TGTGCCAGCAGCTTCTATTCCCCAGGGGGCGTCGGTGGTCACACCTTC	CASSFYSPGGVGGHTF
.	TRBV5-4	TRBJ1-4	.	TGTGCCAGCAGCTTGGATCCGGTACGCTCTAATGAAAAACTGTTTTTT	CASSLDPVRSNEKLFF
.	TRBV19	TRBJ2-7	TRBD1	TGTGCCAGTAGTCCTGACAGGGACCCCAAGCAGTACTTC	CASSPDRDPKQYF
.	TRBV2	TRBJ1-5	TRBD1	TGTGCCAGCAGTACCACAGGGGATCAGCCCCAGCATTTT	CASSTTGDQPQHF
.	TRBV3-1/TRBV3-2	TRBJ2-7	TRBD2	TGTGCCAGCAGCCAAGGAAGCGGGAGAACCTACGAGCAGTACTTC	CASSQGSGRTYEQYF
.	TRBV19	TRBJ2-3	TRBD1	TGTGCCAGTAGGCGGGACAGGGTCACAGATACGCAGTATTTT	CASRRDRVTDTQYF
.	TRBV6-5	TRBJ1-1	.	TGTGCCAGCAGTTACTCGAGGCAGGGAAGCACTGAAGCTTTCTTT	CASSYSRQGSTEAFF
.	TRBV13	TRBJ2-7	.	TGTGCCAGCAGCCAATTGACAGGCTCCTACGAGCAGTACTTC	CASSQLTGSYEQYF
.	TRBV19	TRBJ1-5	TRBD1	TGTGCCAGTAGTACCGGGACAGCTAGCAATCAGCCCCAGCATTTT	CASSTGTASNQPQHF
.	TRBV5-1	TRBJ1-4	TRBD1	TGCGCCAGCAGCTTAGGGACAGGAGAAAAACTGTTTTTT	CASSLGTGEKLFF
.	TRBV19	TRBJ1-4	.	TGTGCCAGTAGGGCGGTCTTCGGCCCAACTAATGAAAAACTGTTTTTT	CASRAVFGPTNEKLFF
.	TRBV24-1	TRBJ2-1	TRBD1	TGTGCCACCAGTGAATCGACAGGGCTTCACGAGCAGTTCTTC	CATSESTGLHEQFF